The source of this T cell receptor (beta chain) is a study of T cell responses to AZD1222 COVID-19 vaccine. The repertoire was sequenced with immunoSEQ multiplex PCR; TCRdb's copy has only in-frame clones and lacks some. The sample has 130,000 or so clones; 70% to 90% are singletons. This CDR3 has 14 residues. The germline V gene encodes CDR1 SGHAT and CDR2 FQNNGV. V dropped 3 bases and J dropped 0 bases, with 5 bases sitting between them. V and J are TRBV11-2 and TRBJ2-2; no clear D. Sequencing used peripheral blood, obtained 28 days after the second AZD1222 dose. The clonotype originates from an adult who received the AZD1222 COVID-19 vaccine. Here the CDR3 DNA reads TGTGCCAGCAGCTTGGGCGCGAACACCGGGGAGCTGTTTTTT. Translated, it gives CASSLGANTGELFF.